This T cell receptor (beta chain) was captured by sequencing in a study of graft-versus-host responses after intestinal transplantation. Whole-study context: For around three years after anti-thymocyte globulin induction, all recipients took tacrolimus and steroids.

About this clone: Its antigen is not known.

Libraries were prepared by immunoSEQ multiplex PCR; TCRdb keeps only in-frame clonotypes and omits some of them. Of approximately 88,000 clones listed, roughly 90% are singletons. Study-level findings and limits: GvH clone levels peaked in circulation, and this peak was associated with early post-transplant HvG declines.

The V end lost 2 bases, the J end lost 4 bases, and 14 bases lay between the germline ends. CDR1 MNHEY and CDR2 SMNVEV come from the germline V gene (reference sequence). The length of the CDR3 is 15 residues. The sequencing used unstimulated CD4+ T cells sorted from spleen or lymph node cells, collected before intestinal transplant. The chain couples TRBV27 to TRBJ1-2; D not resolved. This receptor was obtained from a human donor who received an intestinal transplant. The CDR3 sequence is CASSLDAGRTYGYTF. The CDR3 nucleotides read TGTGCCAGCAGTTTAGATGCAGGTAGAACCTATGGCTACACCTTC.